The sample holds a few counts of the clone carrying this TCR beta chain. Its antigen remains unknown. V lost 0 bases, J lost 0 bases, and 6 bases stayed unmatched. The CDR3 contains 17 residues. The germline gives CDR1 SGHNT, CDR2 YYREEE (reference sequence). The data originate from a study of human T cells and chemical hapten exposure. Findings of the study overall: Relative to controls, expanded TCRs formed significantly more large CDR3 similarity clusters.

Authors' processing steps: Ranging from about 20,000 to 750,000, TCR counts per sample had a median value of roughly 96,000. MiXCR, applied by TCRdb to the RACE reads, yields one record per CDR3 protein. Here the V and J calls rest on TCRdb's processing, not on the authors' analysis. The sample consists of roughly 120,000 distinct CDR3 sequences, around 15% of them appearing once. Time point of the sample: patch test 1, 2 weeks after DPC sensitization. Treatment meaning: therapeutic diphenylcyclopropenone sensitization with weekly scalp DPC. The template was total RNA from unfractionated whole blood.

The chain employs TRBV5-4 and TRBJ2-4; TRBD1 matches 7 bases. The specimen comprised whole blood, sampled in connection with sensitization to the hapten diphenylcyclopropenone (DPC). This TCR was recovered from a man aged 18 to 29 with alopecia areata. Some clones in this sample may be carry-over from other donors' samples. CDR3 bases: TGTGCCAGCAGCTTGGCGCAGGGGGTACTAGCCAAAAACATTCAGTACTTC. This gives the protein CASSLAQGVLAKNIQYF. Drawing the rest from reference TRBV5-4 and TRBJ2-4, the complete variable domain is ETGVTQSPTHLIKTRGQQVTLRCSSQSGHNTVSWYQQALGQGPQFIFQYYREEENGRGNFPPRFSGLQFPNYSSELNVNALELDDSALYLCASSLAQGVLAKNIQYFGAGTRLSVL.